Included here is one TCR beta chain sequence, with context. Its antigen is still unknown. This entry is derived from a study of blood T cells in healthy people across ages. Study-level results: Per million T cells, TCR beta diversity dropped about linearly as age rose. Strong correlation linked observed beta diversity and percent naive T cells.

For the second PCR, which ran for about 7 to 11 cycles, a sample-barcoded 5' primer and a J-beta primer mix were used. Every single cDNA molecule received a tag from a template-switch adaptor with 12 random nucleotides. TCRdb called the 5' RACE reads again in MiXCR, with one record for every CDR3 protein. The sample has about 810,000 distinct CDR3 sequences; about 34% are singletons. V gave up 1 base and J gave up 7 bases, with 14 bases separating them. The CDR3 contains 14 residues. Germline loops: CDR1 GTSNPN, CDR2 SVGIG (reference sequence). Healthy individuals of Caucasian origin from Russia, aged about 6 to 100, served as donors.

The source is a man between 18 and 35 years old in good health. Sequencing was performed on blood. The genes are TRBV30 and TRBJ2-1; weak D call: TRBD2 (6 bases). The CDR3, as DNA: TGTGCCTGGAGTGAGTTTGGGGGGAGTAATGAGCAGTTCTTC. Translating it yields CAWSEFGGSNEQFF.